This TCR beta chain was obtained from a study of blood T cells in healthy people across ages. Findings and caveats of the study: Older age coincided with a roughly linear decline in TCR beta diversity per million T cells. Diversity was higher, and naive CD4+ cells more numerous, in long-lived donors than in aged donors.

Extraction of total RNA produced a minimum of 6 micrograms from each sample. As regards this clonotype: Its matching antigen is unknown.

In germline, CDR1 is MDHEN, CDR2 SYDVKM. V lost 7 bases and J lost 3; bases outside the gene matches: 13. The CDR3 is made up of 16 amino acids. A second roughly 7 to 11 cycle PCR used barcoded and J-beta primers. From the 5' RACE reads, TCRdb called clonotypes with MiXCR, one entry per CDR3 protein. Here the sample spans 800,000 to 950,000 distinct CDR3 sequences, under 50% being singletons. J is TRBJ2-7 and V is TRBV28, with 9 bases that match TRBD1. Input material: blood. The TCR was taken from a man younger than 45 in good health. The CDR3 is CASTNGPGQGGYEQYF. CDR3 coding DNA: TGTGCCAGCACAAATGGACCGGGACAGGGTGGCTACGAGCAGTACTTC.